This T cell receptor beta chain was identified in a study of T-cell reconstitution after alpha-beta-depleted transplantation in children. The study, taken as a whole, reports: It was newly produced T cells that mostly accounted for T-cell counts and diversity one year after transplant. Reportedly, only several hundred clones from non-depleted graft cells drove alpha-beta T-cell counts at about two months.

This clonotype has only a few counts. Its antigen is still unknown. The TCRbeta library was prepared with unique molecular identifiers. TCRdb itself ran the PCR reads through MiXCR, one entry per CDR3 protein. The data hold roughly 200,000 distinct CDR3 sequences, with 6.6% observed a single time. Germline assignment: CDR1 SGHAT and CDR2 FQNNGV. With 10 bases removed from V and 2 bases from J, the gap between germline ends came to 16 bases. This CDR3 comprises 14 residues. This TCR came from a boy younger than 10 with acute lymphoblastic leukemia, due to receive a stem cell transplant. Specimen: PBMCs, collected before TCRalphabeta/CD19-depleted stem cell transplant. The rearrangement joins TRBV11-2 to TRBJ2-3, with D perhaps matching TRBD1 or TRBD2 (6 bases each). The CDR3 region is CATPRGPSTDTQYF. The CDR3 DNA reads TGTGCCACCCCCCGGGGGCCATCCACAGATACGCAGTATTTT.